The entry that follows covers one T cell receptor (beta chain) sequence. The use of a sample-barcoded 5' primer and a J-beta primer mix characterized a second PCR of roughly 6 to 12 cycles. Researchers report that a template-switch adaptor with 12 random nucleotides tagged each cDNA molecule. Every sample gave at least 3 million paired-end reads containing CDR3. MiXCR, applied by TCRdb to the 5' RACE reads, yields one record per CDR3 protein. Of over a million distinct CDR3 sequences in the sample, 25% were seen once. The extraction recovered at least 5.5 micrograms of total RNA per sample. The data are from a study of blood T cells in healthy people across ages. Germline loops: CDR1 LNHDA, CDR2 SQIVND (reference sequence). V lost 7 bases and J lost 6, with 9 bases in between. There are 11 residues in the CDR3. These same data were also listed under a study on T cells of mothers and their children. That work adds: Related mother-child pairs shared marginally more repertoire than unrelated pairs, though not significantly.

Sequenced material: blood. This chain joins TRBV19 and TRBJ1-1; no definite D call. The origin of this receptor is a girl aged 2-9 years in good health. This CDR3 is CASKTGAEAFF. The CDR3 region has the DNA TGTGCCAGTAAGACTGGGGCTGAAGCTTTCTTT.